Listed below are T cell receptor beta chains from one sample, sequenced in a study of T cells in localized non-small cell lung cancer. Libraries were prepared by immunoSEQ multiplex PCR; TCRdb keeps only in-frame clonotypes and omits some of them. This table holds 25,000 to 30,000 clones, about 91% found once. The input for sequencing was peripheral blood, taken before any cancer treatment. These receptors came from a female donor aged 60 or older with stage I lung adenocarcinoma. Each CDR3 is given with its conserved first and last residue. Fields, in order: V gene, D gene, J gene, clone size, CDR3 protein, CDR3 DNA. The D gene is left open where the match is weak. Rows may omit the clone size; those that give it use once, few, many or a size class.

TRBV6-4	TRBD2	TRBJ2-1	NA	CASSDSTGGTKLFF	TGTGCCAGCAGTGACTCGACGGGGGGGACTAAGCTGTTCTTC
TRBV5-1	TRBD2	TRBJ2-1	NA	CASSLPGGDEQFF	TGCGCCAGCAGCTTGCCGGGAGGAGATGAGCAGTTCTTC
TRBV29-1	NA	TRBJ1-1	NA	CSVSRVNTEAFF	TGCAGCGTTAGCAGGGTGAACACTGAAGCTTTCTTT
TRBV5-4	NA	TRBJ1-2	NA	CASSFIGSPDGYTF	TGTGCCAGCAGCTTTATAGGATCCCCCGATGGCTACACCTTC
TRBV5-1	NA	TRBJ2-2	NA	CASSWEASRAGELFF	TGCGCCAGCAGCTGGGAGGCTAGTCGGGCCGGGGAGCTGTTTTTT
TRBV19	TRBD1	TRBJ2-5	once	CASSISLQGAGETQYF	TGTGCCAGTAGTATAAGTTTACAGGGGGCAGGGGAGACCCAGTACTTC
TRBV4-1	NA	TRBJ2-3	NA	CASSLLRIGDTQYF	TGCGCCAGCAGCCTACTTCGAATCGGGGATACGCAGTATTTT
TRBV30	NA	TRBJ1-5	once	CAWSEGRNQPQHF	TGTGCCTGGAGTGAGGGCCGCAATCAGCCCCAGCATTTT
TRBV5-1	TRBD1	TRBJ1-6	NA	CASSFYSGTVNSPLHF	TGCGCCAGCAGCTTTTACTCTGGGACAGTCAATTCACCCCTCCACTTT
TRBV7-2	NA	TRBJ1-1	NA	CASSSGSRGAITEAFF	TGTGCCAGCAGCTCTGGCTCTCGGGGGGCGATCACTGAAGCTTTCTTT
TRBV28	NA	TRBJ1-1	once	CASSLRDTEAFF	TGTGCCAGCAGTTTGAGGGACACTGAAGCTTTCTTT
TRBV29-1	NA	TRBJ2-2	once	CSVETEGWTGELFF	TGCAGCGTTGAGACCGAGGGGTGGACCGGGGAGCTGTTTTTT
TRBV29-1	NA	TRBJ1-5	NA	CSVVFSYSNQPQHF	TGCAGCGTTGTTTTCTCCTATAGCAATCAGCCCCAGCATTTT
TRBV18	TRBD2	TRBJ2-1	NA	CASSLQAGVVNEQFF	TGTGCCAGCTCACTCCAAGCGGGAGTTGTAAATGAGCAGTTCTTC
TRBV10-3	TRBD1	TRBJ1-2	once	CAISLDRVAGGYTF	TGTGCCATCAGCTTGGACAGGGTCGCGGGGGGCTACACCTTC
TRBV5-8	NA	TRBJ1-2	NA	CASSLKGPLYGYTF	TGTGCCAGCAGCTTAAAAGGGCCCCTCTATGGCTACACCTTC
TRBV5-1	TRBD1	TRBJ1-1	NA	CASSLGVRGRMNTEAFF	TGCGCCAGCAGCTTGGGAGTAAGGGGGCGTATGAACACTGAAGCTTTCTTT
TRBV2	NA	TRBJ1-4	NA	CASSFTGFDNEKLFF	TGTGCCAGCAGTTTCACAGGGTTTGATAATGAAAAACTGTTTTTT
TRBV9	NA	TRBJ2-7	NA	CASSLGPSYEQYF	TGTGCCAGCAGTTTGGGACCCTCCTACGAGCAGTACTTC
TRBV2	NA	TRBJ1-1	NA	CATAGDTEAFF	TGTGCCACCGCGGGGGACACTGAAGCTTTCTTT
TRBV7-9	TRBD2	TRBJ2-1	NA	CASSLAGGTYNEQFF	TGTGCCAGCAGCTTAGCGGGGGGGACCTACAATGAGCAGTTCTTC
TRBV6-5	NA	TRBJ1-5	NA	CASSYLGPRQPQHF	TGTGCCAGCAGTTACTTGGGCCCTCGGCAGCCCCAGCATTTT
TRBV11-2	NA	TRBJ1-1	NA	CASSLEARTNTEAFF	TGTGCCAGCAGCTTAGAGGCCAGGACGAACACTGAAGCTTTCTTT
TRBV9	TRBD2	TRBJ2-1	once	CASSVRTSGVGEQFF	TGTGCCAGCAGCGTAAGGACTAGCGGGGTAGGTGAGCAGTTCTTC
TRBV14	NA	TRBJ2-7	NA	CASSQDWMREQYF	TGTGCCAGCAGCCAAGACTGGATGAGGGAGCAGTACTTC
TRBV7-2	TRBD2	TRBJ2-1	NA	CASSSPGLAGNEQFF	TGTGCCAGCAGCTCGCCGGGACTAGCGGGCAATGAGCAGTTCTTC
TRBV7-9	NA	TRBJ1-1	NA	CASSLATTEAFF	TGTGCCAGCAGCTTAGCAACAACTGAAGCTTTCTTT
TRBV5-1	NA	TRBJ1-1	NA	CASSLGGPTEAFF	TGCGCCAGCAGCTTGGGGGGCCCCACTGAAGCTTTCTTT
TRBV7-8	TRBD1	TRBJ1-2	NA	CASSLDRTGGDYGYTF	TGTGCCAGCAGCTTAGATCGGACAGGGGGCGACTATGGCTACACCTTC
TRBV28	NA	TRBJ1-3	NA	CASSLVSGLISGNTIYF	TGTGCCAGCAGTTTAGTTTCAGGACTTATCTCTGGAAACACCATATATTTT
TRBV15	NA	TRBJ2-7	NA	CATSREAGYEQYF	TGTGCCACCAGCAGAGAGGCAGGATACGAGCAGTACTTC
TRBV7-6	NA	TRBJ1-1	NA	CASSWGQGLRNTEAFF	TGTGCCAGCAGCTGGGGTCAGGGGCTTAGGAACACTGAAGCTTTCTTT
TRBV7-9	TRBD1	TRBJ1-4	NA	CASSFNRGIPNEKLFF	TGTGCCAGCAGCTTTAACAGGGGGATCCCTAATGAAAAACTGTTTTTT
TRBV6-6	NA	TRBJ1-6	NA	CASRYSRSSYNSPLHF	TGTGCCAGCAGATACTCAAGGAGCTCCTATAATTCACCCCTCCACTTT
TRBV5-1	TRBD2	TRBJ2-5	NA	CASTREASGFGAQYF	TGCGCCAGCACGCGTGAGGCTAGCGGATTTGGGGCCCAGTACTTC
TRBV7-6	NA	TRBJ2-7	NA	CASSLSGSSYEQYF	TGTGCCAGCAGCTTATCGGGGTCCTCCTACGAGCAGTACTTC
TRBV6-5	NA	TRBJ1-4	NA	CASSRTGFLEKLFF	TGTGCCAGCAGTCGAACAGGATTCCTGGAAAAACTGTTTTTT
TRBV28	NA	TRBJ2-7	NA	CASSWGPTYEQYF	TGTGCCAGCAGCTGGGGCCCAACCTACGAGCAGTACTTC
TRBV25-1	NA	TRBJ2-7	once	CASSIEAGAYEQYF	TGTGCCAGCAGTATAGAGGCAGGGGCCTACGAGCAGTACTTC
TRBV30	NA	TRBJ2-1	few	CAWSVWTAEVFF	TGTGCCTGGAGTGTCTGGACTGCCGAAGTGTTCTTC
TRBV28	NA	TRBJ1-2	NA	CASSYGFRYGYTF	TGTGCCAGCAGTTACGGGTTCAGATATGGCTACACCTTC
TRBV7-3	NA	TRBJ1-2	NA	CASSPTVNYGYTF	TGTGCCAGCAGCCCGACGGTGAACTATGGCTACACCTTC
TRBV19	TRBD2	TRBJ2-2	few	CASRGLGNTGELFF	TGTGCCAGTAGGGGACTAGGTAACACCGGGGAGCTGTTTTTT
TRBV30	NA	TRBJ1-1	NA	CAWSGRHTEAFF	TGTGCCTGGAGTGGGAGACACACTGAAGCTTTCTTT
TRBV10-1	NA	TRBJ2-1	NA	CASSEGSSYNEQFF	TGCGCCAGCAGTGAGGGGAGCTCCTACAATGAGCAGTTCTTC
TRBV20-1	NA	TRBJ1-1	few	CSAGENTEAFF	TGCAGTGCTGGAGAAAACACTGAAGCTTTCTTT